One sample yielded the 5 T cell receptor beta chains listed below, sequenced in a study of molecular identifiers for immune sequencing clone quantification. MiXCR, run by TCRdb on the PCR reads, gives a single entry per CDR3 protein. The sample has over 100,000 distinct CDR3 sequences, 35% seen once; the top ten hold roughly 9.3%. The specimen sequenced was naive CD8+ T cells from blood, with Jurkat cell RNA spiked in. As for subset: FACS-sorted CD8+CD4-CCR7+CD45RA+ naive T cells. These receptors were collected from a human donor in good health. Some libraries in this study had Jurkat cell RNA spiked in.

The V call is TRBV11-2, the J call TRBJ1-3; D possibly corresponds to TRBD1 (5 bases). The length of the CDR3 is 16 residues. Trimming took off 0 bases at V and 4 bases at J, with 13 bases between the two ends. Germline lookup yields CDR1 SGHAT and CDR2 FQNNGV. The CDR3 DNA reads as TGTGCCAGCAGCTTAGAAGTTCGGGGGATCGGAAACACCATATATTTT. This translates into CASSLEVRGIGNTIYF.

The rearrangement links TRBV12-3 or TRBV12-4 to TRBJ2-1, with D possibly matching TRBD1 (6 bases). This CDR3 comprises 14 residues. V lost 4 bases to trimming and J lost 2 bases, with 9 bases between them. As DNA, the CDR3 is TGTGCCAGCAGTTCTACAGGGACCTACAATGAGCAGTTCTTC. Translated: CASSSTGTYNEQFF.

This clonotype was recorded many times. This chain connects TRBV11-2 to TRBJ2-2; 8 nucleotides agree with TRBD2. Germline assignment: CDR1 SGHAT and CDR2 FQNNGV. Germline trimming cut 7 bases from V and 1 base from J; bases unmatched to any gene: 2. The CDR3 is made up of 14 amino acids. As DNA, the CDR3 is TGTGCCAGCATCCTAGCGGGGAACACCGGGGAGCTGTTTTTT. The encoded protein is CASILAGNTGELFF. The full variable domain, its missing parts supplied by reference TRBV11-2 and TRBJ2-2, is EAGVAQSPRYKIIEKRQSVAFWCNPISGHATLYWYQQILGQGPKLLIQFQNNGVVDDSQLPKDRFSAERLKGVDSTLKIQPAKLEDSAVYLCASILAGNTGELFFGEGSRLTVL.

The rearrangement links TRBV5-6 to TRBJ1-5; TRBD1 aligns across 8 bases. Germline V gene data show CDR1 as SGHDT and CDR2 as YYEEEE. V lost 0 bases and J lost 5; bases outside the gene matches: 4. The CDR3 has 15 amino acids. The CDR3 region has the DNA TGTGCCAGCAGCTTGGGGACAGGGTGGTATCAGCCCCAGCATTTT. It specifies CASSLGTGWYQPQHF.

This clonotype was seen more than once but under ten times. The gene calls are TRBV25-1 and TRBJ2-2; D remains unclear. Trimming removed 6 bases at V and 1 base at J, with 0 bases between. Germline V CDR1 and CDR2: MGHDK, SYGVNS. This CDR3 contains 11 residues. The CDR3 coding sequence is TGTGCCAGCAGGAACACCGGGGAGCTGTTTTTT. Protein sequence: CASRNTGELFF. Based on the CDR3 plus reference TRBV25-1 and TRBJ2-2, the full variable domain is EADIYQTPRYLVIGTGKKITLECSQTMGHDKMYWYQQDPGMELHLIHYSYGVNSTEKGDLSSESTVSRIRTEHFPLTLESARPSHTSQYLCASRNTGELFFGEGSRLTVL.